The next 24 T cell receptor beta chains were all read from a single sample in a study of radiation and T cells in renal cell carcinoma. TCRdb keeps only in-frame clones here, not all; method: immunoSEQ multiplex PCR. This table holds fewer than 200,000 clones, about 88% found once. Time point: blood 4 weeks post-SBRT, at nephrectomy. Treatment given: 15 Gy SBRT to primary tumor, nephrectomy 4 weeks later. This specimen consisted of blood, obtained from a patient whose treatment included radiotherapy and nephrectomy. These receptors came from a woman aged 45-65 years with renal cell carcinoma.

The chain employs TRBV19 and TRBJ2-5; TRBD1 is a possible D gene (5 bases). The CDR3 spans 11 residues. V lost 3 bases and J lost 6, with 5 bases in between. Germline V gene data show CDR1 as LNHDA and CDR2 as SQIVND (reference sequence). The CDR3 nucleotides read TGTGCCAGTAGTATGGGGCAGACCCAGTACTTC. This sequence encodes CASSMGQTQYF.

The chain links TRBV6-6 to TRBJ2-1, with 8 positions matching TRBD1. The V segment lost 5 bases and the J segment 8 bases; nucleotides outside the gene matches: 2. This CDR3 region has 12 residues. The germline CDR1 and CDR2 sequences are MNHNY and SVGAGI (reference sequence). The CDR3 DNA reads TGTGCCAGCAGTAGGACAGGGTATGAGCAGTTCTTC. Its translation is CASSRTGYEQFF.

The rearrangement uses TRBV11-3 and TRBJ1-1; D is ambiguous. Trimming shortened V by 6 bases and J by 4 bases, and 6 bases separated the two germline ends. Germline V gene data show CDR1 as SGHNT and CDR2 as YENEEA. This CDR3 contains 11 residues. The CDR3 spells CASSSGTEAFF. The CDR3 region has the DNA TGTGCCAGCAGTTCTGGCACTGAAGCTTTCTTT. Full variable domain (rest looked up from reference TRBV11-3 and TRBJ1-1): EAGVVQSPRYKIIEKKQPVAFWCNPISGHNTLYWYLQNLGQGPELLIRYENEEAVDDSQLPKDRFSAERLKGVDSTLKIQPAELGDSAVYLCASSSGTEAFFGQGTRLTVV.

V usage is TRBV5-8 and J usage is TRBJ1-1; the D is unclear. Germline CDR1 SGHTS, CDR2 YDEGEE. The CDR3 consists of 11 residues. With 1 base removed from V and 4 bases from J, the gap between germline ends came to 2 bases. The CDR3 is CASSLITEAFF. The CDR3 DNA reads TGTGCCAGCAGCTTGATCACTGAAGCTTTCTTT.

The CDR3 coding sequence is TGTGCCAGCAGCCAAGCCGTACCGGGAGTGTCCGAAGCTTTCTTT. This codes for CASSQAVPGVSEAFF. The chain links TRBV14 to TRBJ1-1; the D is unclear. Trimming removed 1 base at V and 8 bases at J, with 17 bases between. Germline lookup yields CDR1 SGHDN and CDR2 FVKESK. This CDR3 is 15 amino acids long.

This clone came up a few times. The chain employs TRBV9 and TRBJ2-7; D gene unclear. CDR1 and CDR2 from the germline V gene are SGDLS and YYNGEE. The CDR3 covers 13 residues. V lost 4 bases and J lost 7, with 15 bases in between. This CDR3 is CASSISPLREQYF. CDR3 DNA: TGTGCCAGCAGCATATCACCCTTGCGGGAGCAGTACTTC.

The chain links TRBV6-6 to TRBJ2-5; TRBD2 matches at 8 bases. V shed 10 bases and J 7 bases; nucleotides not matched to a gene: 17. The CDR3 covers 15 residues. CDR1 and CDR2 from the germline V gene are MNHNY and SVGAGI (reference sequence). The DNA of the CDR3 is TGTGCCACCAAAGTCGACGGGACTAGAGGAGTGACCCAGTACTTC. Its protein product is CATKVDGTRGVTQYF.

The V call is TRBV18, the J call TRBJ2-2; 10 positions match TRBD1. The CDR3 consists of 16 residues. Trimming at V came to 5 bases and at J to 3 bases, leaving 6 bases not matched to a gene. Germline V lookup: CDR1 KGHSH, CDR2 LQKENI. The CDR3 DNA reads as TGTGCCAGCTCATCCCGGACAGGGGGGGACACCGGGGAGCTGTTTTTT. Protein sequence: CASSSRTGGDTGELFF.

J is TRBJ1-1 and V is TRBV6-4; D possibly corresponds to TRBD1 (5 bases). Germline V gene lookup returns CDR1 MRHNA and CDR2 SNTAGT. The CDR3 covers 13 residues. V was shortened by 5 bases and J by 2 bases, with 9 bases between the two germline ends. The CDR3: CASSSGLNTEAFF. The CDR3 bases are TGTGCCAGCAGTTCGGGGCTTAACACTGAAGCTTTCTTT.

This chain uses TRBV28 with TRBJ1-2; perhaps TRBD1 as D (5 bases). V was clipped by 2 bases and J by 5 bases, with 12 bases between them. Germline CDR1 and CDR2: MDHEN and SYDVKM. The CDR3 is 14 residues long. The CDR3 loop reads CASSLGDGKYGYTF. For the CDR3, the DNA is TGTGCCAGCAGTTTAGGGGACGGAAAGTATGGCTACACCTTC.

The V and J genes are TRBV19 and TRBJ1-1; D is undetermined. This CDR3 region has 13 residues. The germline gives CDR1 LNHDA, CDR2 SQIVND (reference sequence). V was trimmed by 3 bases and J by 1 base, leaving 6 bases between them. The CDR3 DNA reads TGTGCCAGTAGTATTTCGGAGAACACTGAAGCTTTCTTT. It translates to CASSISENTEAFF.

This clone was counted a single time. The chain recombines TRBV4-2 with TRBJ2-1; 7 bases agree with TRBD2. The CDR3 length is 13 residues. After removal of 3 bases from V and 10 bases from J, the junction contained 6 bases not matched to a gene. CDR1 is LGHNA and CDR2 is YNFKEQ in the germline V gene. The CDR3, as DNA: TGTGCCAGCAGCCATGTCGGGGGGAGGGAGCAGTTCTTC. Translation: CASSHVGGREQFF.

This chain uses TRBV6-1 with TRBJ1-2, with 7 bases identical to TRBD1. V dropped 6 bases and J dropped 3; count of bases not matched to a gene: 10. The CDR3 is 15 residues long. Germline V lookup: CDR1 MNHNS, CDR2 SASEGT. CDR3 region: CASSYPGQSDYGYTF. CDR3 DNA sequence: TGTGCCAGCAGCTATCCGGGACAGTCGGACTATGGCTACACCTTC.

The V and J genes are TRBV5-1 and TRBJ2-7; TRBD1 matches at 7 bases. Looked up from germline, CDR1 is SGHRS and CDR2 is YFSETQ. The CDR3 has 16 residues. The J segment lost 3 bases and the V segment lost 0 bases, leaving 9 bases of the junction unmatched. In DNA, the CDR3 is TGCGCCAGCAGCTTGGGCACAGGGGCCCCCGGCTACGAGCAGTACTTC. This codes for CASSLGTGAPGYEQYF.

This chain links TRBV11-1 with TRBJ2-7; D uncertain. The CDR3 is made up of 13 amino acids. Germline loops: CDR1 SGHAT, CDR2 FQDESV (reference sequence). The germline V and J ends were trimmed by 2 bases and 6 bases, with 11 bases remaining between them. The CDR3 protein is CASSLSGITEQYF. CDR3 nucleotide sequence: TGTGCCAGCAGCTTAAGTGGCATAACCGAGCAGTACTTC.

Points on this clone: At the DNA level, this CDR3 is encoded by other sequences in the same sample as well. The DNA of the CDR3 is TGTGCCAGCAGCCAAGTGGTAATGGGTAGGGACACTGAAGCTTTCTTT. It specifies CASSQVVMGRDTEAFF. V usage is TRBV4-2 and J usage is TRBJ1-1; no clear D gene. V shed 1 base and J shed 3 bases, with 15 bases lying between them. The CDR3 has 16 amino acids. Germline V lookup: CDR1 LGHNA, CDR2 YNFKEQ.

As to this clone: Other DNA sequences of this sample code for an identical CDR3. J is TRBJ2-2 and V is TRBV5-1; unclear D gene. The ends were cut back, 4 bases at V and 0 bases at J, with 7 bases in the middle. The CDR3 totals 14 residues. Germline V gene data show CDR1 as SGHRS and CDR2 as YFSETQ. The CDR3 DNA reads as TGCGCCAGCAGCCTGACAACGAACACCGGGGAGCTGTTTTTT. Its protein product is CASSLTTNTGELFF.

This chain connects TRBV19 to TRBJ2-5, with D unclear. The CDR3 covers 14 residues. The V gene's germline CDR1 is LNHDA and CDR2 SQIVND (reference sequence). V lost 1 base to trimming and J lost 5 bases, with 11 bases between them. For the CDR3, the DNA is TGTGCCAGTAGTATAGTTCTAAGTAGTGAGACCCAGTACTTC. This codes for CASSIVLSSETQYF.

The rearrangement joins TRBV9 to TRBJ2-2, with D possibly TRBD2 on 5 matching bases. The CDR3 loop spans 14 amino acids. CDR1 SGDLS and CDR2 YYNGEE come from the germline V gene. The ends were cut back, 0 bases at V and 6 bases at J, with 9 bases in the middle. In DNA, the CDR3 is TGTGCCAGCAGCGTAGGAGGGCCGGCCGGGGAGCTGTTTTTT. It specifies CASSVGGPAGELFF.

The CDR3 sequence is CAISESVGGYTF. In nucleotides, the CDR3 is TGTGCCATCAGTGAGTCGGTGGGTGGCTACACCTTC. The V and J genes are TRBV10-3 and TRBJ1-2, with no clear D. Per the germline V gene, CDR1 is ENHRY and CDR2 is SYGVKD. V lost 0 bases and J lost 7, with 6 bases in between. The CDR3 consists of 12 residues.

The chain carries TRBV5-4 and TRBJ2-1; 10 bases line up with TRBD2. J gave up 10 bases and V 1 base, and 5 bases lay outside the gene matches. Germline assignment: CDR1 SGHNT and CDR2 YYREEE (reference sequence). The CDR3 extends over 14 amino acids. CDR3 sequence: CASSLTSGVDEQFF. CDR3 DNA: TGTGCCAGCAGCTTGACTAGCGGGGTCGACGAGCAGTTCTTC.

This sequence joins TRBV4-2 and TRBJ1-4; D is possibly TRBD1 (5 bases). V gave up 4 bases and J gave up 6 bases, with 18 bases separating them. Germline CDR1 LGHNA, CDR2 YNFKEQ. This CDR3 region has 16 residues. The CDR3 protein is CASSRGRAVDDEKLFF. DNA of the CDR3: TGTGCCAGCAGCCGAGGCAGGGCAGTGGATGATGAAAAACTGTTTTTT.

The chain uses TRBV30 and TRBJ1-2, with D unresolved. CDR3 length: 14 residues. V was clipped by 0 bases and J by 5 bases, with 13 bases between them. Germline V gene data show CDR1 as GTSNPN and CDR2 as SVGIG (reference sequence). The CDR3 nucleotides read TGTGCCTGGAGTGTTGGAGGGCTCGGGTATGGCTACACCTTC. Its protein is CAWSVGGLGYGYTF.

This chain joins TRBV2 and TRBJ1-3; 7 bases match TRBD1. Germline lookup yields CDR1 SNHLY and CDR2 FYNNEI. The trim removed 5 bases at V and 7 bases at J, leaving 8 bases unmatched. The CDR3 consists of 14 residues. The CDR3, as DNA: TGTGCCAGCAGTCCAGACAGGGACAGTAACACCATATATTTT. It encodes CASSPDRDSNTIYF.